This T cell receptor beta chain appears in the sequencing data of a study of shared clonotypes between healthy human individuals. Looking at the study overall: Each donor contributed plates that comprised three CD4 naive, three CD4 memory, two CD8 naive and one CD8 memory.

The study, taken as a whole, reports: Sorted-subset sequencing was shown by rarefaction to be incomplete despite large depth.

About this clone: What it binds is not known.

Germline loops: CDR1 MGHRA, CDR2 YSYEKL. The CDR3 is 15 residues long. V lost 1 base, J lost 4 bases, and 11 bases lay in between. Here immunoSEQ multiplex PCR was the method, and the copy in TCRdb shows in-frame clones only, minus some. The table has fewer than 3 million clones, 85% to 95% seen once. Material for sequencing was naive CD4+ T cells from PBMCs. The subset here: CD45RA+ positively selected. The sequence was collected from a young man in good health. Some clones in this sample may be carry-over from other donors' samples. The V and J genes are TRBV4-1 and TRBJ1-5, with D hard to call. The CDR3 region has the DNA TGCGCCAGCAGCCAAGGGTTGGCGGCTAATCAGCCCCAGCATTTT. Protein product: CASSQGLAANQPQHF.